A single sample is the source of the 22 T cell receptor beta chains below, sequenced in a study of blood T cells in healthy people across ages. With a J-beta primer mix and a sample-barcoded 5' primer, a second PCR ran about 6 to 11 cycles. TCRdb called the 5' RACE reads again in MiXCR, with one record for every CDR3 protein. Here the sample spans 500,000 to 700,000 distinct CDR3 sequences, about 30% being singletons. Material: blood. These receptors all stem from an elderly woman in good health.

This clonotype was seen a handful of times. The chain couples TRBV20-1 to TRBJ1-1; TRBD1 agrees at 10 bases. There are 14 residues in the CDR3. Trimming took 5 bases from V and 4 from J; bases not matched to a gene: 7. Per the germline V gene, CDR1 is DFQATT and CDR2 is SNEGSKA (reference sequence). CDR3 sequence (DNA): TGCAGTGCTTCCCCCGGGACAGGGGCCACTGAAGCTTTCTTT. This sequence encodes CSASPGTGATEAFF.

The chain uses TRBV12-3 or TRBV12-4 and TRBJ2-3; D unresolved. Trimming cost V 7 bases and J 13 bases, with 21 bases left between them. The CDR3 has 13 amino acids. The CDR3 sequence: CASTQFSTDAEYF. CDR3 nucleotides: TGTGCCAGCACGCAGTTTAGCACAGATGCGGAGTATTTT.

This clonotype has at least ten counts. The chain recombines TRBV3-1 with TRBJ2-1, with 12 bases that match TRBD2. The CDR3 runs 17 residues. Germline V lookup: CDR1 LGHDT, CDR2 YNNKEL (reference sequence). V lost 0 bases to trimming and J lost 6 bases; unmatched junction nucleotides: 6. The CDR3 region has the DNA TGTGCCAGCAGCCAAGAATGGACTAGCGGGGCCTCCAATGAGCAGTTCTTC. This encodes CASSQEWTSGASNEQFF.

Regarding this clonotype: A much larger clone is a single base away; this may be a read error. This chain joins TRBV13 and TRBJ1-1; 7 nucleotides agree with TRBD1. CDR3 size: 14 residues. Germline CDR1 and CDR2: PRHDT and FYEKMQ (reference sequence). Trimming removed 8 bases from V and 4 bases from J; junction bases left unmatched: 10. CDR3 amino acids: CASGSRQGSTEAFF. The DNA for the CDR3 is TGTGCCAGCGGCTCCCGACAGGGCAGCACTGAAGCTTTCTTT.

V is TRBV5-1 and J is TRBJ1-1; tentative D call: TRBD1 (6 bases). The CDR3 has 15 amino acids. Trimming cost V 2 bases and J 4 bases, with 15 bases left between them. Germline values: CDR1 SGHRS, CDR2 YFSETQ. CDR3 amino acids: CASSLGAGVRTEAFF. The CDR3 DNA sequence: TGCGCCAGCAGCTTAGGTGCAGGGGTTCGCACTGAAGCTTTCTTT.

This clonotype was seen at least ten times. V usage is TRBV18 and J usage is TRBJ2-3; the D gene is possibly TRBD2 (6 bases). The CDR3 length is 17 residues. Per germline, CDR1 KGHSH and CDR2 LQKENI. V was clipped by 0 bases and J by 1 base, with 14 bases between them. The CDR3 DNA reads as TGTGCCAGCTCACCACCGTCCGGGGGTCGGCGCACAGATACGCAGTATTTT. Translation: CASSPPSGGRRTDTQYF.

This clonotype was detected only a few times. V usage is TRBV5-1 and J usage is TRBJ2-7; 8 nucleotides match TRBD1. This CDR3 comprises 16 residues. CDR1 is SGHRS and CDR2 is YFSETQ in the germline V gene. The V gene end was trimmed by 0 bases and the J gene end by 7 bases; junction bases not matched to a gene: 12. The chain's CDR3 is CASSLASDRVYNEQYF. Here the CDR3 DNA reads TGCGCCAGCAGCTTGGCTTCGGACAGGGTCTACAATGAGCAGTACTTC.

The chain is built from TRBV27 and TRBJ2-5, with D unclear. Per germline, CDR1 MNHEY and CDR2 SMNVEV (reference sequence). V gave up 5 bases and J gave up 0 bases, with 7 bases separating them. This CDR3 is built from 13 residues. CDR3 DNA sequence: TGTGCCAGCAGTGCGAAGTACCAAGAGACCCAGTACTTC. Protein: CASSAKYQETQYF.

This clonotype was picked up a small number of times. V gene TRBV5-1 combines with J gene TRBJ2-2; D possibly corresponds to TRBD1 (6 bases). Trimming removed 1 base at V and 3 bases at J, with 10 bases between. Germline CDR1 and CDR2: SGHRS and YFSETQ. The CDR3 is 15 residues long. The CDR3: CASSLKQGYTGELFF. The DNA for the CDR3 is TGCGCCAGCAGCTTGAAACAGGGCTACACCGGGGAGCTGTTTTTT. The variable domain in full, with the rest retrieved from reference TRBV5-1 and TRBJ2-2, is KAGVTQTPRYLIKTRGQQVTLSCSPISGHRSVSWYQQTPGQGLQFLFEYFSETQRNKGNFPGRFSGRQFSNSRSEMNVSTLELGDSALYLCASSLKQGYTGELFFGEGSRLTVL.

With regard to this clonotype: A read error may explain this, as a much larger clone is one base away. CDR3 coding DNA: TGCGCCAGCGGCTCTATCGGGACACCCACCTACAATGAGCAGTTCTTC. Translated, it gives CASGSIGTPTYNEQFF. The rearrangement uses TRBV5-1 and TRBJ2-1; a weak D match, TRBD1 (6 bases). The CDR3 is 16 residues long. The V gene lost 7 bases and the J gene lost 2 bases, with 19 bases spanning the gap. Germline CDR1 is SGHRS and CDR2 is YFSETQ. The full variable domain, rest sourced from reference TRBV5-1 and TRBJ2-1, is KAGVTQTPRYLIKTRGQQVTLSCSPISGHRSVSWYQQTPGQGLQFLFEYFSETQRNKGNFPGRFSGRQFSNSRSEMNVSTLELGDSALYLCASGSIGTPTYNEQFFGPGTRLTVL.

This chain links TRBV11-1 with TRBJ1-6; 7 nucleotides align to TRBD1. The CDR3 runs 15 residues. V trimming: 5 bases; J trimming: 10 bases; junction bases outside the gene matches: 11. The V gene's germline CDR1 is SGHAT and CDR2 FQDESV (reference sequence). CDR3 bases: TGTGCCAGCAGCCTAAGGGGGCAGGGAGGATCACCCCTCCACTTT. Its protein product is CASSLRGQGGSPLHF.

The table lists this clonotype with many counts. This chain links TRBV20-1 with TRBJ1-2; D ambiguous. CDR1 and CDR2 from the germline V gene are DFQATT and SNEGSKA (reference sequence). The V end lost 3 bases, the J end lost 8 bases, and 7 bases lay between the germline ends. This CDR3 spans 10 amino acids. CDR3 DNA: TGCAGTGCTAGTGGGGAAGGCTACACCTTC. It codes for CSASGEGYTF.

This clonotype showed up many times. The V call is TRBV5-6, the J call TRBJ2-7, with TRBD2 identical over 12 bases. With V trimmed by 4 bases and J by 2 bases, 16 bases remained unmatched. Germline V lookup: CDR1 SGHDT, CDR2 YYEEEE. The CDR3 runs 19 residues. The CDR3: CASSGGGTSGGNFPYEQYF. The CDR3 nucleotides read TGTGCCAGCAGCGGCGGAGGAACTAGCGGGGGGAATTTCCCCTACGAGCAGTACTTC.

A remark on this clonotype: This may stem from a read error, because a much larger clone lies one nucleotide away. The chain uses TRBV27 and TRBJ1-5, with TRBD1 identical over 9 bases. This CDR3 has 16 amino acids. The ends lost 5 bases at V and 2 bases at J; junction bases unmatched: 7. CDR1 is MNHEY and CDR2 is SMNVEV in the germline V gene (reference sequence). CDR3 residues: CASSPRTGVGNQPQHF. CDR3 coding DNA: TGTGCCAGCAGTCCCCGGACAGGGGTCGGCAATCAGCCCCAGCATTTT.

This clonotype was found many times. This chain links TRBV5-1 with TRBJ1-1, with D uncertain. Germline loops: CDR1 SGHRS, CDR2 YFSETQ. The V end was cut by 5 bases, the J end by 0 bases, with 14 bases between. There are 15 residues in the CDR3. The CDR3 DNA reads TGCGCCAGCAGTTCGGGGTCGGGTGTGAACACTGAAGCTTTCTTT. Residues: CASSSGSGVNTEAFF.

This CDR3 is CASSQARSQSTDTQYF. CDR3 sequence (DNA): TGTGCCAGCAGCCAAGCACGGTCACAGAGCACAGATACGCAGTATTTT. The gene calls are TRBV14 and TRBJ2-3; D is unclear. Germline assignment: CDR1 SGHDN and CDR2 FVKESK. The CDR3 covers 16 residues. Trimming removed 1 base at V and 0 bases at J, with 11 bases between. Full variable domain (remainder filled in from reference TRBV14 and TRBJ2-3): EAGVTQFPSHSVIEKGQTVTLRCDPISGHDNLYWYRRVMGKEIKFLLHFVKESKQDESGMPNNRFLAERTGGTYSTLKVQPAELEDSGVYFCASSQARSQSTDTQYFGPGTRLTVL.

This rearrangement joins TRBV27 to TRBJ2-1; TRBD2 is a possible D gene (6 bases). CDR3 size: 14 residues. Germline loops: CDR1 MNHEY, CDR2 SMNVEV (reference sequence). V lost 0 bases to trimming and J lost 7 bases, with 10 bases between them. The CDR3 region has the DNA TGTGCCAGCAGTTTATCGGACGGGAGTAATGAGCAGTTCTTC. This codes for CASSLSDGSNEQFF.

This chain connects TRBV4-2 to TRBJ1-3; D is unclear. V shed 1 base and J shed 0 bases, with 7 bases lying between them. This CDR3 comprises 15 residues. Germline V gives CDR1 LGHNA, CDR2 YNFKEQ. DNA of the CDR3: TGTGCCAGCAGCCAAGGGCATTTCTCTGGAAACACCATATATTTT. Translated, it gives CASSQGHFSGNTIYF.

This clonotype occurred many times. CDR3 amino acids: CASSYSGTASTDTQYF. The CDR3 nucleotides are TGTGCCAGCAGTTACTCCGGGACAGCGTCCACAGATACGCAGTATTTT. This chain joins TRBV6-5 and TRBJ2-3, with 7 bases aligning to TRBD1. Germline V gene lookup returns CDR1 MNHEY and CDR2 SVGAGI. The CDR3 has 16 amino acids. With V trimmed by 0 bases and J by 2 bases, 5 bases remained unmatched.

Notes on this clonotype: A much larger clone lies a single base off, so this may be a read error. The chain has TRBV27 and TRBJ2-5, with TRBD2 identical over 8 bases. The J segment lost 11 bases and the V segment lost 7 bases, leaving 9 bases of the junction unmatched. Germline-derived CDR1 and CDR2 are MNHEY and SMNVEV (reference sequence). The CDR3 runs 12 residues. This chain's CDR3 is CASTGGDNEQYF. CDR3 nucleotide sequence: TGTGCCAGCACGGGAGGGGATAATGAGCAGTACTTC.

There are a few counts of this clonotype. The V and J genes are TRBV7-3 and TRBJ2-3; 9 bases are shared with TRBD2. Germline CDR1 and CDR2: SGHTA and FQGTGA. This CDR3 comprises 16 residues. The V segment lost 2 bases and the J segment 2 bases; nucleotides outside the gene matches: 5. This CDR3 reads CASSLLAGDLTDTQYF. The CDR3 DNA reads TGTGCCAGCAGCTTATTAGCGGGGGACCTCACAGATACGCAGTATTTT.

This clonotype appeared a few times. V and J are TRBV29-1 and TRBJ1-1; TRBD1 aligns across 7 bases. Losses at the gene ends were 7 bases for V and 1 base for J; bases not matched to a gene: 12. Germline CDR1 is SQVTM and CDR2 is ANQGSEA. The CDR3 is 15 residues long. CDR3 residues: CSAPGARGRNTEAFF. CDR3 coding DNA: TGCAGCGCCCCTGGGGCGAGGGGGCGGAACACTGAAGCTTTCTTT. Combining the CDR3 with reference TRBV29-1 and TRBJ1-1 gives the whole variable domain SAVISQKPSRDICQRGTSLTIQCQVDSQVTMMFWYRQQPGQSLTLIATANQGSEATYESGFVIDKFPISRPNLTFSTLTVSNMSPEDSSIYLCSAPGARGRNTEAFFGQGTRLTVV.